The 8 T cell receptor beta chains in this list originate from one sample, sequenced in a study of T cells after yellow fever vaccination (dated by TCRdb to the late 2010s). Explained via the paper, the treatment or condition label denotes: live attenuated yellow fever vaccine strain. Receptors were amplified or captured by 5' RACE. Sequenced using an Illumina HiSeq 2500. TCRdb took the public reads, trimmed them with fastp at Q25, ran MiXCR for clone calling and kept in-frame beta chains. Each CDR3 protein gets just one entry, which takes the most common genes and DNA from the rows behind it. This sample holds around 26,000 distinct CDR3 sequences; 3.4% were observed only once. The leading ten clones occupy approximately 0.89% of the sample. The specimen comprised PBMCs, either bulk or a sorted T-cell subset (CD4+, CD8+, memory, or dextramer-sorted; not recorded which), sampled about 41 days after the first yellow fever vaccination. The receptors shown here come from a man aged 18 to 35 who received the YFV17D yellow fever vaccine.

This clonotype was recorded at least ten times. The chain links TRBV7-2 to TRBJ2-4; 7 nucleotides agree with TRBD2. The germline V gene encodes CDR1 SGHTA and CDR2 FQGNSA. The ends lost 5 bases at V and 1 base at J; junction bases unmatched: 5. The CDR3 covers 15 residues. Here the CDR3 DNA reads TGTGCCAGCAGCAGGGACTACGGGGCCAAAAACATTCAGTACTTC. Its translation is CASSRDYGAKNIQYF.

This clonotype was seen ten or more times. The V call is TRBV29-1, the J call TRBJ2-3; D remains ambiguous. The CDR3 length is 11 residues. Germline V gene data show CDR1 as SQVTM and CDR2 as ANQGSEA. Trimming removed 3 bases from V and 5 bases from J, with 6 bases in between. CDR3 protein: CSVETGDTQYF. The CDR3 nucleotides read TGCAGCGTTGAGACTGGAGATACGCAGTATTTT.

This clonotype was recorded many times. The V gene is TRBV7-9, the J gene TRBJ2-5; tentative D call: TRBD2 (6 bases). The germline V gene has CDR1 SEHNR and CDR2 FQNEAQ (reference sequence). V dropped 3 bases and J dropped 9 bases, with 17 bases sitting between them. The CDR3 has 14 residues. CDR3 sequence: CASSLGVGSGAQYF. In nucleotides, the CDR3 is TGTGCCAGCAGCTTGGGGGTCGGCTCGGGGGCCCAGTACTTC.

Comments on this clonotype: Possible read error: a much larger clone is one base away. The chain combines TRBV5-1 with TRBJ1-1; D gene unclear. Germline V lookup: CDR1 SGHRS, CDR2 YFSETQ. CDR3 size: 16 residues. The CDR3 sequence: CVSSLSANSLNTEAFF. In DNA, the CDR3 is TGCGTCAGCAGCTTATCAGCGAACAGCTTGAACACTGAAGCTTTCTTT.

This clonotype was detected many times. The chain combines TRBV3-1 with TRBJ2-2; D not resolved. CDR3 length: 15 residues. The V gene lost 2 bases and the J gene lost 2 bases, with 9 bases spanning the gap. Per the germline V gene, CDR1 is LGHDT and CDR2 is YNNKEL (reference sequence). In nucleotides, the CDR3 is TGTGCCAGCAGCCAAACCCTTACTAACACCGGGGAGCTGTTTTTT. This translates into CASSQTLTNTGELFF.

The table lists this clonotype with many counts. The CDR3 loop reads CASSPLSGTTDTQYF. The CDR3 coding sequence is TGTGCCAGCTCACCTCTCTCCGGGACTACCGATACGCAGTATTTT. J is TRBJ2-3 and V is TRBV18; 7 bases line up with TRBD2. V was pared by 3 bases and J by 6 bases, with 9 bases of the junction left unmatched. Germline CDR1 and CDR2: KGHSH and LQKENI. This CDR3 has 15 amino acids.

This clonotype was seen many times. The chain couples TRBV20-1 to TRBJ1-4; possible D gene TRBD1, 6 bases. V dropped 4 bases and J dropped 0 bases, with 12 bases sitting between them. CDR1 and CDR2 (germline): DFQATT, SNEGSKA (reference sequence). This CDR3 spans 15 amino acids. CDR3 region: CSAMGAMTTNEKLFF. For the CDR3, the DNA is TGCAGTGCTATGGGGGCGATGACAACTAATGAAAAACTGTTTTTT.

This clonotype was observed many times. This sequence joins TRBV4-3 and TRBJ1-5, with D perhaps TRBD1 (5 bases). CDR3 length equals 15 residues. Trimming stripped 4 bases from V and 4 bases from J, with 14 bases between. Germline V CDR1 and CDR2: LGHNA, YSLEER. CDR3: CASSRKLQGNQPQHF. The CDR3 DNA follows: TGCGCCAGCAGCCGAAAACTCCAGGGAAATCAGCCCCAGCATTTT.